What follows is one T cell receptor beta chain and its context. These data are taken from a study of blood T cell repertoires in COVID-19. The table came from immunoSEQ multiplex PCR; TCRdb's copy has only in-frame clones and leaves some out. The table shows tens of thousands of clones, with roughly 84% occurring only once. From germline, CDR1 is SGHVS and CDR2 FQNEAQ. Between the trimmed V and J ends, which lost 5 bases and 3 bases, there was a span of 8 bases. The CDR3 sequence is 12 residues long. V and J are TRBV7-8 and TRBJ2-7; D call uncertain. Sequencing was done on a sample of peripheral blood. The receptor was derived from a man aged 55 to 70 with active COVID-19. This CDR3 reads CASSPLGYEQYF. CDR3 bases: TGTGCCAGCAGCCCTCTAGGCTACGAGCAGTACTTC. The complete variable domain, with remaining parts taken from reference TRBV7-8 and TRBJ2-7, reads GAGVSQSPRYKVAKRGQDVALRCDPISGHVSLFWYQQALGQGPEFLTYFQNEAQLDKSGLPSDRFFAERPEGSVSTLKIQRTQQEDSAVYLCASSPLGYEQYFGPGTRLTVT.